The 24 T cell receptor beta chains in this list originate from one sample, sequenced in a study of shared clonotypes between healthy human individuals. TCRdb keeps only in-frame clones here, not all; method: immunoSEQ multiplex PCR. In the table there are around 300,000 clones, more than 75% of which are singletons. Material: memory CD8+ T cells sorted from blood. Documented subset: CD45RO+ cells pooled with CCR7-negative TemRA cells. Receptor source: a man aged 18-30 years in good health.

This chain connects TRBV7-8 to TRBJ2-1; tentative D call: TRBD1 (6 bases). The CDR3 has 19 amino acids. Germline assignment: CDR1 SGHVS and CDR2 FQNEAQ. With 5 bases removed from V and 0 bases from J, the gap between germline ends came to 23 bases. The CDR3 region is CASSARDTRWLGSYNEQFF. The CDR3 DNA sequence: TGTGCCAGCAGCGCCCGGGACACCCGCTGGCTTGGCTCCTACAATGAGCAGTTCTTC.

The rearrangement links TRBV10-3 to TRBJ2-7; D not resolved. Germline V CDR1 and CDR2: ENHRY, SYGVKD. The V end was cut by 0 bases, the J end by 2 bases, with 11 bases between. The CDR3 loop spans 15 amino acids. In DNA, the CDR3 is TGTGCCATCAGTGAGTCGTTACTCCCAGCCTACGAGCAGTACTTC. It yields the protein CAISESLLPAYEQYF.

This chain connects TRBV4-1 to TRBJ2-7; 10 nucleotides align to TRBD2. The length of the CDR3 is 15 residues. Germline V gene data show CDR1 as MGHRA and CDR2 as YSYEKL. V trimming: 2 bases; J trimming: 4 bases; junction bases outside the gene matches: 5. The CDR3 region is CASSQQRGGNYEQYF. CDR3 bases: TGCGCCAGCAGCCAACAGCGGGGGGGAAATTACGAGCAGTACTTC.

The chain employs TRBV19 and TRBJ1-2; the D is unclear. This CDR3 is 15 amino acids long. The germline V gene has CDR1 LNHDA and CDR2 SQIVND (reference sequence). V was shortened by 5 bases and J by 1 base, with 14 bases between the two germline ends. Here the CDR3 reads CASSPRLALNYGYTF. In DNA, the CDR3 is TGTGCCAGTAGTCCCCGACTCGCTCTTAACTATGGCTACACCTTC.

This clone was detected once. J is TRBJ1-2 and V is TRBV29-1; possibly TRBD1 for D (5 bases). Germline loops: CDR1 SQVTM, CDR2 ANQGSEA. This CDR3 comprises 11 residues. The V end was cut by 2 bases, the J end by 5 bases, with 6 bases between. CDR3 in DNA: TGCAGCGTTGAACGGGGGTATGGCTACACCTTC. This encodes CSVERGYGYTF.

The rearrangement uses TRBV6-1 and TRBJ2-7; weak D call: TRBD2 (7 bases). V dropped 1 base and J dropped 4 bases, with 14 bases sitting between them. The germline V gene encodes CDR1 MNHNS and CDR2 SASEGT. CDR3 length: 15 amino acids. The CDR3 nucleotides are TGTGCCAGCAGTGAAGAGGGGGGGGCCTATTACGAGCAGTACTTC. This gives the protein CASSEEGGAYYEQYF.

V and J are TRBV4-1 and TRBJ2-7, with 9 bases lining up with TRBD1. Germline V gene lookup returns CDR1 MGHRA and CDR2 YSYEKL. J gave up 3 bases and V 4 bases, and 7 bases lay outside the gene matches. CDR3 length: 15 amino acids. The CDR3: CASSPRDREGYEQYF. CDR3 nucleotide sequence: TGCGCCAGCAGCCCCCGGGACAGGGAAGGCTACGAGCAGTACTTC.

The V gene is TRBV27, the J gene TRBJ2-2, with 9 bases identical to TRBD1. After removal of 5 bases from V and 7 bases from J, the junction contained 5 bases not matched to a gene. The CDR3 sequence is 14 residues long. In germline, CDR1 is MNHEY, CDR2 SMNVEV (reference sequence). The CDR3 DNA reads TGTGCCAGCAGTCCGGGACAGGGTTTCGGGGAGCTGTTTTTT. This encodes CASSPGQGFGELFF.

This rearrangement joins TRBV10-3 to TRBJ2-7, with 9 bases aligning to TRBD1. Trimming at V came to 4 bases and at J to 5 bases, leaving 6 bases not matched to a gene. Germline CDR1 reads ENHRY; CDR2 reads SYGVKD. This CDR3 has 14 amino acids. CDR3 region: CAISVGQGVHEQYF. The CDR3 coding sequence is TGTGCCATCAGTGTGGGACAGGGAGTCCACGAGCAGTACTTC.

This clone has a count of ten or more. The V gene is TRBV27, the J gene TRBJ2-1; unclear D gene. Trimming pared 5 bases from V and 2 bases from J, leaving 7 bases between. There are 13 residues in the CDR3. From germline, CDR1 is MNHEY and CDR2 SMNVEV (reference sequence). The CDR3 here is CASSPPTYNEQFF. In DNA, the CDR3 is TGTGCCAGCAGTCCCCCAACCTACAATGAGCAGTTCTTC.

V is TRBV4-1 and J is TRBJ2-7; no clear D gene. Germline loops: CDR1 MGHRA, CDR2 YSYEKL. This CDR3 is 13 amino acids long. The V gene lost 0 bases and the J gene lost 3 bases, with 6 bases spanning the gap. The CDR3 protein is CASSQEGFYEQYF. The CDR3 region has the DNA TGCGCCAGCAGCCAAGAGGGGTTCTACGAGCAGTACTTC.

The rearrangement links TRBV29-1 to TRBJ1-2; 7 bases line up with TRBD1. Per the germline V gene, CDR1 is SQVTM and CDR2 is ANQGSEA. The trim removed 5 bases at V and 5 bases at J, leaving 11 bases unmatched. The CDR3 covers 14 residues. CDR3 region: CSVIGQDQGYGYTF. In DNA, the CDR3 is TGCAGCGTTATAGGACAGGACCAAGGATATGGCTACACCTTC.

The genes are TRBV7-9 and TRBJ2-7; D uncertain. The CDR3 is 15 residues long. In germline, CDR1 is SEHNR, CDR2 FQNEAQ (reference sequence). The ends were cut back, 0 bases at V and 3 bases at J, with 12 bases in the middle. The CDR3 reads CASSLAARPNYEQYF. For the CDR3, the DNA is TGTGCCAGCAGCTTAGCAGCTCGGCCCAACTACGAGCAGTACTTC.

V and J are TRBV25-1 and TRBJ2-1; 11 bases line up with TRBD1. Germline trimming cut 3 bases from V and 12 bases from J; bases unmatched to any gene: 7. This CDR3 region has 14 residues. Germline assignment: CDR1 MGHDK and CDR2 SYGVNS. The CDR3 sequence: CASSEGTGGIGQFF. DNA of the CDR3: TGTGCCAGCAGTGAGGGGACAGGGGGTATTGGGCAGTTCTTC. Full variable domain (remainder filled in from reference TRBV25-1 and TRBJ2-1): EADIYQTPRYLVIGTGKKITLECSQTMGHDKMYWYQQDPGMELHLIHYSYGVNSTEKGDLSSESTVSRIRTEHFPLTLESARPSHTSQYLCASSEGTGGIGQFFGPGTRLTVL.

Of note for this clone: A far larger clone is a single base away, which makes a read error likely. This chain joins TRBV30 and TRBJ1-1; D is possibly TRBD1 (5 bases). Between the trimmed V and J ends, which lost 2 bases and 3 bases, there was a span of 7 bases. The CDR3 contains 12 residues. Germline CDR1 GTSNPN, CDR2 SVGIG (reference sequence). This chain's CDR3 is CAWSWGDTEAFF. CDR3 sequence (DNA): TGTGCCTGGAGTTGGGGGGACACTGAAGCTTTCTTT. The full variable domain, rest sourced from reference TRBV30 and TRBJ1-1, is SQTIHQWPATLVQPVGSPLSLECTVEGTSNPNLYWYRQAAGRGLQLLFYSVGIGQISSEVPQNLSASRPQDRQFILSSKKLLLSDSGFYLCAWSWGDTEAFFGQGTRLTVV.

The chain uses TRBV10-3 and TRBJ2-7; D unclear. With 5 bases removed from V and 3 bases from J, the gap between germline ends came to 11 bases. Germline CDR1 is ENHRY and CDR2 is SYGVKD. This CDR3 spans 13 amino acids. CDR3 residues: CAISSGESYEQYF. DNA for the CDR3: TGTGCCATCAGTTCCGGAGAAAGCTACGAGCAGTACTTC.

The rearrangement links TRBV7-9 to TRBJ2-7; D possibly matches TRBD1 or TRBD2 (5 bases each). This CDR3 comprises 13 residues. V lost 8 bases to trimming and J lost 6 bases, with 17 bases between them. In germline, CDR1 is SEHNR, CDR2 FQNEAQ (reference sequence). The CDR3 sequence: CASEEGRGPEQYF. CDR3 nucleotide sequence: TGTGCCAGCGAAGAGGGAAGGGGCCCCGAGCAGTACTTC.

The rearrangement links TRBV6-5 to TRBJ1-6, with D unclear. V lost 2 bases and J 10 bases, leaving 9 bases between the germline ends. Germline-derived CDR1 and CDR2 are MNHEY and SVGAGI. The CDR3 covers 13 residues. This CDR3 is CASSYGGESPLHF. As DNA, the CDR3 is TGTGCCAGCAGTTACGGTGGGGAATCACCCCTCCACTTT.

The CDR3 DNA reads TGTGCCAGCAGTTTTTTTCCCACAGAGACCCAGTACTTC. Translation gives CASSFFPTETQYF. The V call is TRBV27, the J call TRBJ2-5; D is unresolved. CDR1 is MNHEY and CDR2 is SMNVEV in the germline V gene (reference sequence). The CDR3 has 13 residues. Trimming left V 3 bases short and J 4 bases short, with 9 bases between.

The CDR3, as DNA: TGTGCCAGCAGCGACCCAGGGGGCGGTGAAAAACTGTTTTTT. Amino acid sequence: CASSDPGGGEKLFF. The V gene is TRBV9, the J gene TRBJ1-4, with 8 bases identical to TRBD1. Per the germline V gene, CDR1 is SGDLS and CDR2 is YYNGEE. V was clipped by 3 bases and J by 7 bases; unmatched bases: 5. This CDR3 comprises 14 residues.

In nucleotides, the CDR3 is TGTGCCAGCAGTCCGACAGGGAACGAGCAGTACTTC. It encodes CASSPTGNEQYF. J is TRBJ2-7 and V is TRBV6-1; TRBD1 agrees at 7 bases. The ends lost 5 bases at V and 5 bases at J; junction bases unmatched: 3. The germline gives CDR1 MNHNS, CDR2 SASEGT. The CDR3 length is 12 residues.

The gene calls are TRBV25-1 and TRBJ2-7, with 7 bases identical to TRBD2. This CDR3 contains 16 residues. V trimming: 5 bases; J trimming: 5 bases; junction bases outside the gene matches: 15. Germline loops: CDR1 MGHDK, CDR2 SYGVNS. The CDR3 region has the DNA TGTGCCAGCAGTACGCCCCGAACGGGGGGTGGGAACGAGCAGTACTTC. This encodes CASSTPRTGGGNEQYF.

The CDR3 nucleotides are TGCAGCGTTGAGGGGACCGCTACGAACACAGATACGCAGTATTTT. Translation: CSVEGTATNTDTQYF. The rearrangement joins TRBV29-1 to TRBJ2-3, with D perhaps TRBD1 or TRBD2 (5 bases each). Trimming left V 3 bases short and J 2 bases short, with 15 bases between. The CDR3 extends over 15 amino acids. From germline, CDR1 is SQVTM and CDR2 ANQGSEA.

This clone was detected a few times. The chain uses TRBV5-6 and TRBJ1-1; 8 nucleotides line up with TRBD1. Per the germline V gene, CDR1 is SGHDT and CDR2 is YYEEEE. Trimming removed 2 bases from V and 7 bases from J; junction bases left unmatched: 4. This CDR3 comprises 13 residues. The CDR3 DNA sequence: TGTGCCAGCAGCTTTCAGGGGGCTGATGAAGCTTTCTTT. Protein: CASSFQGADEAFF.